This TCR beta chain is drawn from a study of CD8+ T cells in alopecia areata. Germline lookup yields CDR1 LNHDA and CDR2 SQIVND (reference sequence). CDR3 length: 16 residues. V shed 5 bases, J shed 3 bases, and the junction held 12 bases outside the gene matches. Extracted from the samples, RNA was reverse transcribed into cDNA to serve as the sequencing template. Sequencing was performed with immunoSEQ multiplex PCR; in TCRdb, only in-frame clones are kept and a portion is missing. The data hold almost 250,000 clones, with under 70% observed a single time. The chain recombines TRBV19 with TRBJ1-1; the match to TRBD1 covers 7 bases. This receptor was obtained from a human donor with alopecia areata. The sample consisted of CD4+ T cells sorted from blood, taken at week 0. CDR3 in DNA: TGTGCCAGTAGTCCCCGCCCCACACAGGGGCACACTGAAGCTTTCTTT. The encoded protein is CASSPRPTQGHTEAFF.